One and the same sample provided the 13 T cell receptor beta chains below, sequenced in a study of blood T cell repertoires in COVID-19 (dated by TCRdb to about 2020). Libraries were prepared through the immunoSEQ multiplex PCR assay. TCRdb mirrors the immuneACCESS table, restricted to in-frame sequences. Some clones are absent from its copies; in checked studies, under half trace to an unresolved V gene, and the reason for the others is unknown. Counted in this sample were about 150,000 clones; 80% to 90% of them appeared once. The ten largest clones take up around 3.3% of the sample. Specimen: peripheral blood. The origin of the receptors is a woman aged 60-75 years with active COVID-19.

The rearrangement links TRBV25-1 to TRBJ1-5; perhaps TRBD1 as D (6 bases). The V gene lost 1 base and the J gene lost 3 bases, with 16 bases spanning the gap. The CDR3 extends over 17 amino acids. Germline V gene data show CDR1 as MGHDK and CDR2 as SYGVNS. The CDR3 sequence: CASSESGGWSDNQPQHF. In DNA form, the CDR3 reads TGTGCCAGCAGTGAATCGGGGGGCTGGTCCGACAATCAGCCCCAGCATTTT.

This chain links TRBV5-6 with TRBJ1-1; TRBD1 might be the D (6 bases). Trimming cost V 4 bases and J 0 bases, with 10 bases left between them. The CDR3 is 14 amino acids. Germline CDR1 SGHDT, CDR2 YYEEEE. CDR3 sequence: CASSGTPMNTEAFF. CDR3 sequence (DNA): TGTGCCAGCAGCGGGACACCCATGAACACTGAAGCTTTCTTT.

This clone has only one observation. This sequence joins TRBV4-3 and TRBJ2-3, with 7 bases matching TRBD1. V shed 5 bases, J shed 3 bases, and the junction held 17 bases outside the gene matches. This CDR3 spans 18 amino acids. Germline CDR1 reads LGHNA; CDR2 reads YSLEER. CDR3 sequence: CASSSHIMTGIGTDTQYF. The CDR3 DNA reads TGCGCCAGCAGCTCCCACATCATGACAGGGATTGGGACAGATACGCAGTATTTT.

The V call is TRBV19, the J call TRBJ1-5; D gene unclear. This CDR3 region has 13 residues. Germline CDR1 LNHDA, CDR2 SQIVND (reference sequence). Trimming took off 7 bases at V and 5 bases at J, with 12 bases between the two ends. CDR3 protein: CASTWQRDQPQHF. The CDR3 DNA reads TGTGCCAGTACATGGCAGCGGGATCAGCCCCAGCATTTT.

This chain links TRBV18 with TRBJ2-5; perhaps TRBD1 as D (6 bases). The V and J ends lost 4 bases and 5 bases respectively, with 11 bases between them. Germline CDR1 reads KGHSH; CDR2 reads LQKENI. The CDR3 runs 13 residues. The CDR3 sequence is CASSLQGWETQYF. As DNA, the CDR3 is TGTGCCAGCTCACTCCAGGGGTGGGAGACCCAGTACTTC.

The rearrangement links TRBV15 to TRBJ2-1; D not certain. The CDR3 has 13 residues. The germline gives CDR1 LNHNV, CDR2 YYDKDF (reference sequence). The V end lost 8 bases, the J end lost 1 base, and 9 bases lay between the germline ends. The CDR3 region is CATGLVSYNEQFF. The DNA of the CDR3 is TGTGCCACCGGTCTAGTTTCCTACAATGAGCAGTTCTTC.

CDR3 in amino acids: CASSWGQGGEKLFF. DNA for the CDR3: TGTGCCAGCAGCTGGGGACAGGGTGGTGAAAAACTGTTTTTT. The chain carries TRBV5-5 and TRBJ1-4, with 9 bases aligning to TRBD1. The CDR3 extends over 14 amino acids. The germline V gene has CDR1 SGHKS and CDR2 YYEKEE (reference sequence). Trimming took 3 bases from V and 7 from J; bases not matched to a gene: 4.

The V gene is TRBV10-3, the J gene TRBJ2-3; 9 nucleotides match TRBD2. V lost 4 bases, J lost 5 bases, and 10 bases stayed unmatched. The V gene's germline CDR1 is ENHRY and CDR2 SYGVKD. The CDR3 extends over 16 amino acids. This CDR3 reads CAISASAGGAGDTQYF. CDR3 nucleotide sequence: TGTGCCATCAGTGCCTCGGCGGGAGGGGCGGGAGATACGCAGTATTTT.

The J gene is TRBJ2-2, the V gene TRBV25-1, with D maybe TRBD1 (6 bases). V lost 10 bases and J lost 6, with 12 bases in between. Germline values: CDR1 MGHDK, CDR2 SYGVNS. The CDR3 is 12 amino acids. The CDR3 DNA reads TGTGCCACCAGGGCAGGGGCCGGGGAGCTGTTTTTT. Its protein is CATRAGAGELFF.

In its sample, this clone was seen a few times. The gene calls are TRBV5-1 and TRBJ2-7; perhaps TRBD2 as D (5 bases). Trimming removed 0 bases at V and 0 bases at J, with 10 bases between. The CDR3 loop spans 15 amino acids. CDR1 SGHRS and CDR2 YFSETQ come from the germline V gene. The CDR3 spells CASSLDGSVSYEQYF. CDR3 DNA: TGCGCCAGCAGCTTGGATGGTAGCGTCTCCTACGAGCAGTACTTC.

The rearrangement joins TRBV29-1 to TRBJ1-6, with D possibly TRBD1 on 5 matching bases. CDR1 and CDR2 (germline): SQVTM, ANQGSEA. Trimming shortened V by 6 bases and J by 7 bases, and 16 bases separated the two germline ends. This CDR3 is built from 14 residues. The CDR3: CSVRSGGVNSPLHF. CDR3 coding DNA: TGCAGCGTACGTTCCGGAGGGGTCAATTCACCCCTCCACTTT.

The chain links TRBV28 to TRBJ1-2, with D possibly TRBD1 on 6 matching bases. Trimming took 3 bases from V and 5 from J, leaving 13 bases between them. The CDR3 covers 14 residues. Germline-derived CDR1 and CDR2 are MDHEN and SYDVKM. CDR3 in DNA: TGTGCCAGCAGTTTGAACCAGGGGAGATATGGCTACACCTTC. Translating it yields CASSLNQGRYGYTF.

The chain carries TRBV12-3 or TRBV12-4 and TRBJ1-2; 7 bases are a match to TRBD1. J lost 8 bases, V lost 6 bases, and 3 bases had no gene match. This CDR3 has 11 residues. CDR3 in amino acids: CASSRQGGYTF. The CDR3 DNA reads as TGTGCCAGCAGCCGACAGGGAGGCTACACCTTC.